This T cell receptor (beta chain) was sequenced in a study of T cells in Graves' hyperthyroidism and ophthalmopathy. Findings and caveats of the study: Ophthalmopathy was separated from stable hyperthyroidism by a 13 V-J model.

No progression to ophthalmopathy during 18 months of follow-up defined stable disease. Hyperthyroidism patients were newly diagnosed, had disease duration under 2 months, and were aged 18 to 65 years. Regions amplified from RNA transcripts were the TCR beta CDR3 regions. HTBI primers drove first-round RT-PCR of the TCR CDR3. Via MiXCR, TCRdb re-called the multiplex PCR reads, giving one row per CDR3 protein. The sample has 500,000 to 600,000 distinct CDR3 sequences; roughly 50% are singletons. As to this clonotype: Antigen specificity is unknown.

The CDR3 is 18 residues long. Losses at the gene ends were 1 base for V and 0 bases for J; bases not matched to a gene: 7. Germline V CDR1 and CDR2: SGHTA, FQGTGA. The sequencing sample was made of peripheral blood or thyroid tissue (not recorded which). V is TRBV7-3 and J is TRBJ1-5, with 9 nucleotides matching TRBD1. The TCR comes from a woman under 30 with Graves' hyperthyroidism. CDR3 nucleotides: TGTGCCAGCAGCTTAAGGGGGACAGGGCGCCTTAGCAATCAGCCCCAGCATTTT. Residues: CASSLRGTGRLSNQPQHF.